What follows describes a single TCR beta chain. With 7 bases removed from V and 3 bases from J, the gap between germline ends came to 28 bases. The CDR3 spans 18 residues. Germline loops: CDR1 MDHEN, CDR2 SYDVKM. Time point of the sample: newly diagnosed GD, antithyroid drugs for less than 3 months. The TCR library was made from RNA extracted from PBMCs. Construction of TCR beta libraries relied on iRepertoire HTBI primers and on Arm-PCR targeting CDR3 regions. TCRdb independently ran MiXCR on the multiplex PCR reads; one entry per CDR3 protein. The repertoire consists of some 560,000 distinct CDR3 sequences, with 15% to 20% occurring once and the leading ten covering approximately 25%. The sample is drawn from a study of regulatory T cells in long-lasting Graves disease. The same specimen was also included in a second study, on T cells in Graves' hyperthyroidism and ophthalmopathy. That work adds: Among thyroid clonotypes expanded above 0.001, most also appeared in blood.

The origin of this receptor is a woman in her forties or fifties with Graves disease. The chain recombines TRBV28 with TRBJ2-7; the D gene is possibly TRBD1 (6 bases). Sequencing used peripheral blood mononuclear cells (PBMCs), obtained at new diagnosis, from a patient treated with antithyroid drugs. The CDR3 DNA is TGTGCCAGCACTCCGACTCGGTACCGGGACATTAATGACTACGAGCAGTACTTC. The encoded protein is CASTPTRYRDINDYEQYF.